This TCR beta chain is from a study of blood T cell repertoires in COVID-19. Study summary: COVID-19 samples from acute and convalescent phases originated in the United States, Italy and Spain. The analysed material was cDNA or gDNA that came from T cells, B-cell-depleted T cells, or PBMCs.

Germline assignment: CDR1 MNHNS and CDR2 SASEGT. The CDR3 runs 12 residues. The V gene lost 3 bases and the J gene lost 4 bases, with 6 bases spanning the gap. In the study's own analysis: Amplification from reference gene primers served as the basis for estimated nucleated cell counts. Repertoires were generated with immunoSEQ multiplex PCR, while TCRdb's copy carries only in-frame clones and drops some. The D gene and trimming were derived from the DNA, and the V and J assignments and clone size from that table. Of about 90,000 clones listed, approximately 90% are singletons. The sequence derives from a human donor with active COVID-19. The donor label of this sample is uncertain. V is TRBV6-1 and J is TRBJ1-1, with D unresolved. Input material: peripheral blood. The CDR3 sequence: CASSEGRTEAFF. CDR3 bases: TGTGCCAGCAGTGAGGGCCGCACTGAAGCTTTCTTT.